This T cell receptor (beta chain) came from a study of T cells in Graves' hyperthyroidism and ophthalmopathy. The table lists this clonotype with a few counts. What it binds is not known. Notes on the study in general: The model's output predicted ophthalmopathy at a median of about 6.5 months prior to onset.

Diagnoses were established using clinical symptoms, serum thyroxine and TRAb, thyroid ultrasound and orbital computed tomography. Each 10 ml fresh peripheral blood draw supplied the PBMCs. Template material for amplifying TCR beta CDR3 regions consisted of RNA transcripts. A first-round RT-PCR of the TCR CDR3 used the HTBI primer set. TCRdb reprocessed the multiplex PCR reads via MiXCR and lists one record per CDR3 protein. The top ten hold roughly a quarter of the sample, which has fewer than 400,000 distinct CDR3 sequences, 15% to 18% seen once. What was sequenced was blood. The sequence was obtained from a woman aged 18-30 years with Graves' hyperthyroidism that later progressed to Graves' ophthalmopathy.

The CDR3 loop reads CASSQGPVQPQHF. The CDR3 nucleotides are TGTGCCAGCAGCCAAGGTCCAGTTCAGCCCCAGCATTTT. The chain combines TRBV14 with TRBJ1-5, with D uncertain. CDR1 and CDR2 (germline): SGHDN, FVKESK. CDR3 length: 13 residues. V was pared by 1 base and J by 6 bases, with 7 bases between.